The 7 T cell receptor beta chains below all came from one sample that was sequenced in a study of T-cell reconstitution after alpha-beta-depleted transplantation in children. The library targeted TCRbeta and was prepared with unique molecular identifiers. TCRdb used MiXCR to reprocess the PCR reads, holding one entry per CDR3 protein. Of about 980,000 distinct CDR3 sequences in the sample, 25% to 35% were seen once. This specimen was PBMCs, mostly from graft donor cells, taken 360 days after TCRalphabeta/CD19-depleted stem cell transplant. Source of these receptors: a boy under three years old who had a stem cell transplant for SCID, so the T cells may come from the graft donor.

This clonotype was counted only a few times. The chain employs TRBV7-2 and TRBJ2-5; TRBD1 matches at 12 bases. The junction had 6 bases not matched to a gene; V was cut back by 4 bases and J by 6 bases. The CDR3 has 15 amino acids. The germline V gene encodes CDR1 SGHTA and CDR2 FQGNSA. The DNA of the CDR3 is TGTGCCAGCAGCTATAGGGGACAGGGGGCAAAGACCCAGTACTTC. Protein product: CASSYRGQGAKTQYF.

The chain employs TRBV20-1 and TRBJ2-7, with TRBD1 matching 9 bases. The V segment lost 5 bases and the J segment 4 bases; nucleotides outside the gene matches: 6. Germline V gene sequence: CDR1 DFQATT, CDR2 SNEGSKA (reference sequence). This CDR3 has 13 residues. The CDR3: CSAGGQGPYEQYF. CDR3 DNA: TGCAGTGCTGGGGGACAGGGACCATACGAGCAGTACTTC.

A few counts support this clonotype. V is TRBV29-1 and J is TRBJ2-5; D is undetermined. The CDR3 totals 13 residues. CDR1 and CDR2 (germline): SQVTM, ANQGSEA. Trimming took 3 bases from V and 1 from J, leaving 9 bases between them. The CDR3 is CSVEASFQETQYF. In DNA form, the CDR3 reads TGCAGCGTTGAGGCCAGCTTCCAAGAGACCCAGTACTTC.

The table lists this clonotype with many counts. The chain links TRBV13 to TRBJ2-5; D is possibly TRBD2 (5 bases). With 5 bases removed from V and 5 bases from J, the gap between germline ends came to 18 bases. The CDR3 has 15 residues. CDR1 is PRHDT and CDR2 is FYEKMQ in the germline V gene (reference sequence). The CDR3 nucleotides are TGTGCCAGCAGCCCAAGAAGCCAGGACTGGGAGACCCAGTACTTC. It codes for CASSPRSQDWETQYF.

The J gene is TRBJ2-1, the V gene TRBV7-9; 7 bases are a match to TRBD1. The CDR3 runs to 16 residues. V was pared by 2 bases and J by 4 bases, with 8 bases of the junction left unmatched. Germline V gene data show CDR1 as SEHNR and CDR2 as FQNEAQ (reference sequence). CDR3 region: CASSLSGWDSYNEQFF. CDR3 sequence (DNA): TGTGCCAGCAGCTTATCGGGGTGGGACAGTTACAATGAGCAGTTCTTC.

The chain combines TRBV7-8 with TRBJ2-3, with 8 bases fitting TRBD1. Germline values: CDR1 SGHVS, CDR2 FQNEAQ. Trimming removed 5 bases from V and 1 base from J; junction bases left unmatched: 5. CDR3 length: 15 amino acids. CDR3 amino acids: CASSPRTGRTDTQYF. In DNA form, the CDR3 reads TGTGCCAGCAGCCCAAGGACAGGGCGCACAGATACGCAGTATTTT.

The chain employs TRBV12-3 or TRBV12-4 and TRBJ2-4, with no clear D. V dropped 3 bases and J dropped 0 bases, with 15 bases sitting between them. The CDR3 totals 17 residues. The DNA of the CDR3 is TGTGCCAGCAGTTTTCCCCCGGACGGGTTAGCCAAAAACATTCAGTACTTC. It encodes CASSFPPDGLAKNIQYF.